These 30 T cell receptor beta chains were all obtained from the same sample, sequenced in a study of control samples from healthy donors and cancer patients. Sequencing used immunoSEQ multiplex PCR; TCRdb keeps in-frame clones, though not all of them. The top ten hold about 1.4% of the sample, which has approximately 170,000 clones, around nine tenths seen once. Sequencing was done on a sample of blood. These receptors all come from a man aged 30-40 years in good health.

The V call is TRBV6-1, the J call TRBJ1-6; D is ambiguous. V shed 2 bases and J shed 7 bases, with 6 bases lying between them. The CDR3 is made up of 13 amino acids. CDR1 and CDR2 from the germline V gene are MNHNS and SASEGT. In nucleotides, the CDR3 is TGTGCCAGCAGTGAATACGAGAATTCACCCCTCCACTTT. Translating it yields CASSEYENSPLHF.

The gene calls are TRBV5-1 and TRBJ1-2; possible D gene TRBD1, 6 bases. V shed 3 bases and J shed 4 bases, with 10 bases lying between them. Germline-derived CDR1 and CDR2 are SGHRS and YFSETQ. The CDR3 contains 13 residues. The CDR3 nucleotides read TGCGCCAGCAGCTCGGACAGCCTCTATGGCTACACCTTC. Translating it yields CASSSDSLYGYTF.

CDR3 region: CASSRPLAGVDNEQFF. CDR3 bases: TGTGCCAGCAGCCGACCCCTAGCGGGGGTAGACAATGAGCAGTTCTTC. J is TRBJ2-1 and V is TRBV2; 10 bases map to TRBD2. Germline V gives CDR1 SNHLY, CDR2 FYNNEI. The CDR3 is 16 amino acids. The V and J ends lost 6 bases and 5 bases, in that order; junction bases with no gene match: 10.

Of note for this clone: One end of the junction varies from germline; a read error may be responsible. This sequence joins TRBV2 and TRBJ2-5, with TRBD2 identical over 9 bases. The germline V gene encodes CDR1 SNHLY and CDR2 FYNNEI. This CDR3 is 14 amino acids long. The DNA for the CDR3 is TGTGCCAGCAGTGAAAGATTAGCGGGGGACCCTCCCCACTTC. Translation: CASSERLAGDPPHF.

The CDR3 reads CASSLLDGETQYF. CDR3 in DNA: TGTGCCAGCAGTTTACTAGATGGGGAGACCCAGTACTTC. This chain connects TRBV12-3 or TRBV12-4 to TRBJ2-5; D not resolved. The CDR3 is 13 residues long. The V and J ends lost 2 bases and 5 bases respectively, with 9 bases between them.

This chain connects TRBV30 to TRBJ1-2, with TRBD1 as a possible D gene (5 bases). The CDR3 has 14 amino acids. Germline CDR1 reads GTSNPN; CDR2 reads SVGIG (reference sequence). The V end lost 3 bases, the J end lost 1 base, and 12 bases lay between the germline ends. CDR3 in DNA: TGTGCCTGGAGGGGGGACTTTGGTAACTATGGCTACACCTTC. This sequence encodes CAWRGDFGNYGYTF.

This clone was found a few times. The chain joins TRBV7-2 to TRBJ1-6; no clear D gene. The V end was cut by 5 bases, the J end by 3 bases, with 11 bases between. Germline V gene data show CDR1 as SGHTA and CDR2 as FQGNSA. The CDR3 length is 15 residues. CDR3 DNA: TGTGCCAGCAGCCCCCCCGGAGGCTATAATTCACCCCTCCACTTT. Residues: CASSPPGGYNSPLHF.

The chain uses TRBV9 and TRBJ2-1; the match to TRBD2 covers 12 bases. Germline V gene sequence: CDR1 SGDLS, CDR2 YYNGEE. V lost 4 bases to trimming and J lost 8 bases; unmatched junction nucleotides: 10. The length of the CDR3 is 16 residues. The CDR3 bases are TGTGCCAGCAGCCTGACTAGCGGGGGCCTTTTGGATGAGCAGTTCTTC. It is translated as CASSLTSGGLLDEQFF.

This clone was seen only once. The CDR3 sequence: CASTGGASNQPQHF. The CDR3, as DNA: TGTGCCAGTACCGGGGGGGCAAGCAATCAGCCCCAGCATTTT. The rearrangement links TRBV19 to TRBJ1-5, with D possibly TRBD1 on 6 matching bases. Trimming took off 7 bases at V and 1 base at J, with 11 bases between the two ends. Per germline, CDR1 LNHDA and CDR2 SQIVND (reference sequence). The CDR3 sequence is 14 residues long. Full variable domain (outside the CDR3, taken from reference TRBV19 and TRBJ1-5): DGGITQSPKYLFRKEGQNVTLSCEQNLNHDAMYWYRQDPGQGLRLIYYSQIVNDFQKGDIAEGYSVSREKKESFPLTVTSAQKNPTAFYLCASTGGASNQPQHFGDGTRLSIL.

CDR3 residues: CASSFNRGYGYTF. DNA for the CDR3: TGTGCCAGCAGCTTTAACAGGGGCTATGGCTACACCTTC. This chain connects TRBV5-4 to TRBJ1-2; 7 bases are a match to TRBD1. The J segment lost 4 bases and the V segment lost 2 bases, leaving 2 bases of the junction unmatched. Germline CDR1 SGHNT, CDR2 YYREEE (reference sequence). This CDR3 spans 13 amino acids.

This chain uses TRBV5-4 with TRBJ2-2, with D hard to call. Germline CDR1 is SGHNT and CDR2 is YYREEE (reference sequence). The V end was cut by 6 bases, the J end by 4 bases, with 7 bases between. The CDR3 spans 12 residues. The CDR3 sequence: CASILPTGELFF. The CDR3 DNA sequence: TGTGCCAGCATCCTGCCCACCGGGGAGCTGTTTTTT.

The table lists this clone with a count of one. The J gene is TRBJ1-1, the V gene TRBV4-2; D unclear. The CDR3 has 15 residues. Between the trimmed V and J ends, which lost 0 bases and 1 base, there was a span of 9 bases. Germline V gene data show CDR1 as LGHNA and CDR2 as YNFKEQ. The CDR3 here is CASSQDIRKNTEAFF. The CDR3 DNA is TGTGCCAGCAGCCAAGACATTCGGAAGAACACTGAAGCTTTCTTT.

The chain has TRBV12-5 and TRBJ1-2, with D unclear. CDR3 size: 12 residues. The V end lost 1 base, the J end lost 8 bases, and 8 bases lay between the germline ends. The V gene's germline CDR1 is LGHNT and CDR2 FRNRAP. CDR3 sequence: CASGLGAFGYTF. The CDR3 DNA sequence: TGTGCTAGTGGTTTGGGGGCGTTCGGCTACACCTTC.

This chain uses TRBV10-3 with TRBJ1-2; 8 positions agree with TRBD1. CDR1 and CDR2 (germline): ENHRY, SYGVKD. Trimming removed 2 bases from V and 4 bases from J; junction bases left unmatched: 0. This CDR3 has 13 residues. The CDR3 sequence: CAISEGTGYGYTF. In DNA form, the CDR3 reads TGTGCCATCAGTGAGGGGACAGGCTATGGCTACACCTTC.

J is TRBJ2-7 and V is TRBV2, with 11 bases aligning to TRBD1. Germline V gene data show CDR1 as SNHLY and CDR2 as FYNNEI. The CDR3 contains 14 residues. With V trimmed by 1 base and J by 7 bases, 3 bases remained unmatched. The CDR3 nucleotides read TGTGCCAGCAGTGAAGTGGGACAGGGGGTAGAGCAGTACTTC. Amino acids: CASSEVGQGVEQYF.

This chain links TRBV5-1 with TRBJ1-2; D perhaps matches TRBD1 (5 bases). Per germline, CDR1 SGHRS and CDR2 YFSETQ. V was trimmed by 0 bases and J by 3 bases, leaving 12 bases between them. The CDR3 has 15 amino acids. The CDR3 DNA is TGCGCCAGCAGCTTGGTTGGACTAGGGGACTATGGCTACACCTTC. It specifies CASSLVGLGDYGYTF.

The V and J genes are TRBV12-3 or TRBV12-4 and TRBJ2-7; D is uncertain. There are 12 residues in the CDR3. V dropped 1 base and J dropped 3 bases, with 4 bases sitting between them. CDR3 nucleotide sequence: TGTGCCAGCAGTTTAGTCGTCTACGAGCAGTACTTC. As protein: CASSLVVYEQYF.

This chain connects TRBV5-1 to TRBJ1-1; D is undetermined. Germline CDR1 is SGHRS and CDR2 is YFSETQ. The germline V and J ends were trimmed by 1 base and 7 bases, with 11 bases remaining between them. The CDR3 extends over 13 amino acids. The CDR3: CASSLSSQFEAFF. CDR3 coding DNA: TGCGCCAGCAGCTTGAGTAGTCAATTTGAAGCTTTCTTT.

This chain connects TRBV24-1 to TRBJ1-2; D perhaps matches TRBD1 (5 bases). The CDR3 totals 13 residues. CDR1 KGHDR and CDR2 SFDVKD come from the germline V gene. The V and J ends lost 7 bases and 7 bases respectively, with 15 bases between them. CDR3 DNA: TGTGCCACCAGGCCGCGGGGACTGGGTGGCTACACCTTC. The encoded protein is CATRPRGLGGYTF.

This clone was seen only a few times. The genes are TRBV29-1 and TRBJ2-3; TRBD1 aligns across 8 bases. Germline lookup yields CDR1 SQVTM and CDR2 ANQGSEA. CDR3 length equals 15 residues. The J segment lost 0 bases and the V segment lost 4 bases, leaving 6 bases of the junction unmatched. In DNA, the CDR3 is TGCAGCGTTGGTCGCAGGGGGCCGAGCACAGATACGCAGTATTTT. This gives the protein CSVGRRGPSTDTQYF.

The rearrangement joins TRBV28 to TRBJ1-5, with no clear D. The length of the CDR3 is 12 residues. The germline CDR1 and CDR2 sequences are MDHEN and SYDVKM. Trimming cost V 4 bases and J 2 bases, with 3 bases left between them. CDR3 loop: CASSWGNQPQHF. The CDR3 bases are TGTGCCAGCAGTTGGGGCAATCAGCCCCAGCATTTT. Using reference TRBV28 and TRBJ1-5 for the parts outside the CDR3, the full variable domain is DVKVTQSSRYLVKRTGEKVFLECVQDMDHENMFWYRQDPGLGLRLIYFSYDVKMKEKGDIPEGYSVSREKKERFSLILESASTNQTSMYLCASSWGNQPQHFGDGTRLSIL.

CDR3 coding DNA: TGTGCCAGCAGACCCGAGGACAGGCACCCCAATGAGCAGTTCTTC. Its protein product is CASRPEDRHPNEQFF. V gene TRBV6-5 combines with J gene TRBJ2-1; 7 bases match TRBD1. CDR3 size: 15 residues. CDR1 and CDR2 from the germline V gene are MNHEY and SVGAGI. Trimming cost V 6 bases and J 6 bases; bases outside gene matches: 11.

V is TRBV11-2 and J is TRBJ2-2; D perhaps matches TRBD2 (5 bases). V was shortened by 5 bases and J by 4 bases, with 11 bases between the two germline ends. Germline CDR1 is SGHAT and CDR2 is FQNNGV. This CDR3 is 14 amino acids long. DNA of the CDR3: TGTGCCAGCAGCCAAGGGCTAGCCACCGGGGAGCTGTTTTTT. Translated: CASSQGLATGELFF.

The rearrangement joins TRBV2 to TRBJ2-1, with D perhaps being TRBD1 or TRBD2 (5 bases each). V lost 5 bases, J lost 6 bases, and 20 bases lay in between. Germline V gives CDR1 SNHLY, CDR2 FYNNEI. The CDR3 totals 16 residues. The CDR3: CASSPGPASGRNEQFF. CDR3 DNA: TGTGCCAGCAGTCCGGGACCCGCTTCGGGGCGCAATGAGCAGTTCTTC. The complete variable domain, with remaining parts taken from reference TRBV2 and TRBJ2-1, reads EPEVTQTPSHQVTQMGQEVILRCVPISNHLYFYWYRQILGQKVEFLVSFYNNEISEKSEIFDDQFSVERPDGSNFTLKIRSTKLEDSAMYFCASSPGPASGRNEQFFGPGTRLTVL.

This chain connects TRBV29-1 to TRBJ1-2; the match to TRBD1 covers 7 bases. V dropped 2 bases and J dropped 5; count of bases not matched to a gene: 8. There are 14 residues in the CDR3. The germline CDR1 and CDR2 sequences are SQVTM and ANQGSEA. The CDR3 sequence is CSVEPRDSLYGYTF. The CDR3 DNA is TGCAGCGTTGAACCGCGGGACAGCCTATATGGCTACACCTTC.

The CDR3 region is CAAGDRGTTGELFF. The CDR3 DNA is TGTGCCGCCGGGGACAGGGGAACCACCGGGGAGCTGTTTTTT. This chain connects TRBV10-3 to TRBJ2-2; 10 bases align to TRBD1. Per the germline V gene, CDR1 is ENHRY and CDR2 is SYGVKD. Trimming removed 11 bases from V and 4 bases from J; junction bases left unmatched: 7. The length of the CDR3 is 14 residues.

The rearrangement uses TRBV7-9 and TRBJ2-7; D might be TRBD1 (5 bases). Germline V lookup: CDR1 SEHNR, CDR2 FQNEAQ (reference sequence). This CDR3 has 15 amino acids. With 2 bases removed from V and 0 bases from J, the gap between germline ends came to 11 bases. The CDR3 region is CASSLSPQGSYEQYF. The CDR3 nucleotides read TGTGCCAGCAGCTTATCCCCCCAGGGCTCCTACGAGCAGTACTTC. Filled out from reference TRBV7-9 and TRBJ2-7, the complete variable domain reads DTGVSQNPRHKITKRGQNVTFRCDPISEHNRLYWYRQTLGQGPEFLTYFQNEAQLEKSRLLSDRFSAERPKGSFSTLEIQRTEQGDSAMYLCASSLSPQGSYEQYFGPGTRLTVT.

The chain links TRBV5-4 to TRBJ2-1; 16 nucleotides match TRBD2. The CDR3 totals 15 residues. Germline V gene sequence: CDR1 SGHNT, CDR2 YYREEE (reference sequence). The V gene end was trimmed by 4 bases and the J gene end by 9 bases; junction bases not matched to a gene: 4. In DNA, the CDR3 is TGTGCCAGCAGCGGGGGACTAGCGGGAGGGGGTGAGCAGTTCTTC. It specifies CASSGGLAGGGEQFF.

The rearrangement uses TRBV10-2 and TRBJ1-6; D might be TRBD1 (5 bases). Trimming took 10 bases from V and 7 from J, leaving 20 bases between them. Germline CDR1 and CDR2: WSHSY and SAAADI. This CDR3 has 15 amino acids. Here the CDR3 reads CATTERGHSNSPLHF. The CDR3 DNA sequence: TGCGCCACAACCGAGAGGGGCCACTCAAATTCACCCCTCCACTTT.

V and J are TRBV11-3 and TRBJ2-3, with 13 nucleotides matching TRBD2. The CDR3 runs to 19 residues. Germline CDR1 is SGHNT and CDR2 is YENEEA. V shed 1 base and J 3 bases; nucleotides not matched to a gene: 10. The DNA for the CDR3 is TGTGCCAGCAGCTTAGGGTCGGGACTAGCGGGAACTATGACAGATACGCAGTATTTT. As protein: CASSLGSGLAGTMTDTQYF. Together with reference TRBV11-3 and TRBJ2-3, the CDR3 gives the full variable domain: EAGVVQSPRYKIIEKKQPVAFWCNPISGHNTLYWYLQNLGQGPELLIRYENEEAVDDSQLPKDRFSAERLKGVDSTLKIQPAELGDSAVYLCASSLGSGLAGTMTDTQYFGPGTRLTVL.